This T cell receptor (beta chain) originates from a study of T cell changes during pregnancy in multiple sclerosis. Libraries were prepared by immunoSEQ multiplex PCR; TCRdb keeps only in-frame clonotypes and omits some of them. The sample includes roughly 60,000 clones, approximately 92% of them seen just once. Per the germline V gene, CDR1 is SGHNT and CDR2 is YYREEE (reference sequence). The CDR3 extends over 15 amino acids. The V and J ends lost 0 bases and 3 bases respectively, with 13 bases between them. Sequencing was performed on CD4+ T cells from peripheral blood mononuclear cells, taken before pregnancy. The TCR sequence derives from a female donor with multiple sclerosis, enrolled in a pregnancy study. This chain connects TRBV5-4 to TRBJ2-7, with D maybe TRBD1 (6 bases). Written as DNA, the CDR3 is TGTGCCAGCAGCTTGGGAGGGACACAGGTCTACGAGCAGTACTTC. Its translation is CASSLGGTQVYEQYF.